Below, one T cell receptor beta chain is given with its context. This sample is drawn from a study of blood T cell repertoires in COVID-19. Study background: Samples of COVID-19 (acute and convalescent) were obtained from the United States, Italy and Spain. From T cells, B-cell-depleted T cells, or PBMCs came the material, which was cDNA or gDNA.

Original data processing: How many nucleated cells were present was estimated from reference gene primer amplification. Profiling relied on immunoSEQ multiplex PCR, and the TCRdb table lists in-frame clones only, not all of them. V, J and clone size are taken as reported in that table, and D and trimming were inferred from the DNA itself. The data contain about 70,000 clones, roughly 84% of them singletons. The TCR was taken from a woman between 18 and 30 years old with acute or convalescent COVID-19. Sequences were obtained from peripheral blood.

The CDR3 loop reads CASSSVSSGGDNEQFF. CDR3 DNA sequence: TGTGCCAGCAGCTCCGTCTCTAGCGGGGGGGACAATGAGCAGTTCTTC. The chain recombines TRBV11-2 with TRBJ2-1; TRBD2 aligns across 12 bases. Unmatched junction bases numbered 6, after V lost 4 bases and J lost 5 bases. The germline V gene encodes CDR1 SGHAT and CDR2 FQNNGV. This CDR3 has 16 amino acids.